This entry lists 17 T cell receptor beta chains sequenced from one sample in a study of CD8+ T cells in alopecia areata. Treatment in this sample: oral pan-JAK inhibitor, 5-10 mg twice daily. Following RNA extraction, reverse transcription yielded cDNA that acted as the sequencing template. The table came from immunoSEQ multiplex PCR; TCRdb's copy has only in-frame clones and leaves some out. The sample lists about 190,000 clones; approximately 56% were seen once. The starting material was CD4+ T cells sorted from blood, obtained at week 4, from a patient treated with tofacitinib. These receptors originate from a human donor with alopecia areata.

The rearrangement joins TRBV30 to TRBJ1-5; possible D gene TRBD1, 5 bases. Between the trimmed V and J ends, which lost 3 bases and 1 base, there was a span of 7 bases. The germline gives CDR1 GTSNPN, CDR2 SVGIG (reference sequence). The CDR3 contains 13 residues. CDR3 in DNA: TGTGCCTGGAGCTGGGACAGCAATCAGCCCCAGCATTTT. Translating gives CAWSWDSNQPQHF.

The chain couples TRBV7-2 to TRBJ2-3; D uncertain. The CDR3 totals 14 residues. In germline, CDR1 is SGHTA, CDR2 FQGNSA. V lost 4 bases, J lost 4 bases, and 12 bases lay in between. In DNA form, the CDR3 reads TGTGCCAGCAGCTCCTCCTCGCAGGCAGATACGCAGTATTTT. Translation: CASSSSSQADTQYF.

The chain joins TRBV29-1 to TRBJ1-5; tentative D call: TRBD1 (6 bases). The CDR3 consists of 14 residues. Per the germline V gene, CDR1 is SQVTM and CDR2 is ANQGSEA. Trimming removed 4 bases at V and 7 bases at J, with 17 bases between. CDR3 sequence (DNA): TGCAGCGTTGGGGGACACAGGTCGGGGCAGCCCCAGCATTTT. It is translated as CSVGGHRSGQPQHF.

The chain uses TRBV28 and TRBJ2-5; D is unclear. CDR1 and CDR2 from the germline V gene are MDHEN and SYDVKM. CDR3 size: 13 residues. V lost 6 bases and J lost 5, with 13 bases in between. This chain's CDR3 is CASSPGLPETQYF. The CDR3 DNA reads TGTGCCAGCAGCCCCGGGCTCCCCGAGACCCAGTACTTC.

This clone turned up a few times. The rearrangement joins TRBV5-6 to TRBJ2-5; D is uncertain. The CDR3 runs to 11 residues. With 3 bases removed from V and 2 bases from J, the gap between germline ends came to 2 bases. CDR1 and CDR2 (germline): SGHDT, YYEEEE. CDR3 nucleotide sequence: TGTGCCAGCAGCTCACAAGAGACCCAGTACTTC. It encodes CASSSQETQYF.

The chain recombines TRBV9 with TRBJ2-2; 11 bases are shared with TRBD2. This CDR3 region has 17 residues. The trim removed 4 bases at V and 1 base at J, leaving 6 bases unmatched. Germline V gene lookup returns CDR1 SGDLS and CDR2 YYNGEE. The CDR3 spells CASSKTTSGGNTGELFF. In nucleotides, the CDR3 is TGTGCCAGCAGCAAGACTACTAGCGGGGGGAACACCGGGGAGCTGTTTTTT.

The chain links TRBV30 to TRBJ2-3, with D perhaps TRBD2 (7 bases). CDR1 is GTSNPN and CDR2 is SVGIG in the germline V gene (reference sequence). The V end lost 5 bases, the J end lost 1 base, and 16 bases lay between the germline ends. The CDR3 is 15 amino acids. The CDR3 nucleotides are TGTGCCTGGTCAGTGGGGGGGCTAGGCACAGATACGCAGTATTTT. Translating it yields CAWSVGGLGTDTQYF.

The chain uses TRBV10-3 and TRBJ1-5; weak D call: TRBD1 (6 bases). The CDR3 covers 14 residues. Germline CDR1 ENHRY, CDR2 SYGVKD. The ends were cut back, 4 bases at V and 3 bases at J, with 10 bases in the middle. CDR3 residues: CAISAGDINQPQHF. For the CDR3, the DNA is TGTGCCATCAGTGCAGGGGACATCAATCAGCCCCAGCATTTT.

The CDR3 region has the DNA TGTGCCTGGAGTGGGGAGGGAGGGCCGAATGAGCAGTTCTTC. Its protein is CAWSGEGGPNEQFF. This chain joins TRBV30 and TRBJ2-1, with 7 nucleotides matching TRBD2. CDR1 GTSNPN and CDR2 SVGIG come from the germline V gene (reference sequence). J lost 7 bases, V lost 1 base, and 7 bases had no gene match. CDR3 length equals 14 residues.

The table lists this clone with a few counts. V and J are TRBV29-1 and TRBJ1-4; D not certain. The germline V gene encodes CDR1 SQVTM and CDR2 ANQGSEA. Trimming cost V 4 bases and J 5 bases, with 11 bases left between them. This CDR3 comprises 13 residues. The CDR3: CSVAVRRNEKLFF. The CDR3 DNA is TGCAGCGTTGCTGTGAGGCGGAATGAAAAACTGTTTTTT.

This clone was seen more than once but under ten times. The chain couples TRBV19 to TRBJ2-5; 11 bases agree with TRBD2. This CDR3 comprises 17 residues. Germline-derived CDR1 and CDR2 are LNHDA and SQIVND (reference sequence). The trim removed 6 bases at V and 5 bases at J, leaving 14 bases unmatched. The CDR3 spells CASRRRTSGSSKETQYF. The CDR3 DNA follows: TGTGCCAGTAGGCGCCGTACTAGCGGGAGTTCCAAGGAGACCCAGTACTTC.

The CDR3 reads CASSSSSGRTTDTQYF. In DNA form, the CDR3 reads TGCGCCAGCAGCTCCTCTAGCGGGAGGACCACAGATACGCAGTATTTT. This chain uses TRBV5-1 with TRBJ2-3; 11 bases are shared with TRBD2. Unmatched junction bases numbered 5, after V lost 3 bases and J lost 2 bases. The CDR3 runs 16 residues. Germline CDR1 and CDR2: SGHRS and YFSETQ.

This clone showed up just a few times. In DNA, the CDR3 is TGTGCCTGGAGTGGGGGGGGCACTGAAGCTTTCTTT. Its protein is CAWSGGGTEAFF. The gene calls are TRBV30 and TRBJ1-1; tentatively, D is TRBD1 (5 bases). CDR3 length: 12 amino acids. Germline CDR1 GTSNPN, CDR2 SVGIG (reference sequence). Trimming stripped 1 base from V and 4 bases from J, with 7 bases between.

The rearrangement joins TRBV30 to TRBJ1-2; 7 bases fit TRBD1. V gave up 2 bases and J gave up 9 bases; unmatched junction bases: 9. Germline V gene sequence: CDR1 GTSNPN, CDR2 SVGIG (reference sequence). This CDR3 contains 13 residues. The CDR3 spells CAWSTGRGRSYTF. DNA for the CDR3: TGTGCCTGGAGTACCGGCAGGGGGAGGAGCTACACCTTC.

The chain links TRBV7-2 to TRBJ2-4; 15 positions agree with TRBD2. The germline CDR1 and CDR2 sequences are SGHTA and FQGNSA. This CDR3 spans 16 amino acids. Losses at the gene ends were 5 bases for V and 5 bases for J; bases not matched to a gene: 4. The CDR3 spells CASSLGLAGGQNIQYF. The DNA for the CDR3 is TGTGCCAGCAGCCTGGGACTAGCGGGAGGTCAAAACATTCAGTACTTC. The full variable domain, completed using reference TRBV7-2 and TRBJ2-4, is GAGVSQSPSNKVTEKGKDVELRCDPISGHTALYWYRQSLGQGLEFLIYFQGNSAPDKSGLPSDRFSAERTGGSVSTLTIQRTQQEDSAVYLCASSLGLAGGQNIQYFGAGTRLSVL.

The V gene is TRBV29-1, the J gene TRBJ1-2, with 7 bases matching TRBD1. The CDR3 has 13 amino acids. Losses at the gene ends were 7 bases for V and 4 bases for J; bases not matched to a gene: 9. Germline loops: CDR1 SQVTM, CDR2 ANQGSEA. The CDR3 loop is CSAQTGLGYGYTF. CDR3 DNA sequence: TGCAGCGCACAGACAGGGTTAGGCTATGGCTACACCTTC.

The V and J genes are TRBV29-1 and TRBJ2-1, with D hard to call. V was pared by 6 bases and J by 12 bases, with 12 bases between. In germline, CDR1 is SQVTM, CDR2 ANQGSEA. This CDR3 is built from 10 residues. In DNA, the CDR3 is TGCAGCGTACTCGGATCAGCGCAGTTCTTC. Translated: CSVLGSAQFF.